This TCR beta chain was observed in a study of post-analysis software for immune sequencing data. Notes on the study in general: Samples made in the same batch grouped tightly together by F measure. The study found TRBV5-6, TRBV5-1 and TRBV20-1 among five TRBV segments more frequent in patients than controls.

The authors incorporated unique molecular identifiers into the TCR beta cDNA libraries. TCRdb reprocessed the PCR reads via MiXCR and lists one record per CDR3 protein. The profile shows some 260,000 distinct CDR3 sequences, roughly a third of them singletons. With regard to this clonotype: Its specificity is not known.

The CDR3 has 14 amino acids. Looked up from germline, CDR1 is MDHEN and CDR2 is SYDVKM. The receptor comes from a girl between 10 and 17 years old with multiple sclerosis. The sample comprised blood. The chain links TRBV28 to TRBJ2-7; D is perhaps TRBD2 (6 bases). The J call may be wrong; the DNA end is better matched by TRBJ2-5. CDR3 sequence: CASSAASVEETQYF. The CDR3 nucleotides are TGTGCCAGCAGTGCCGCTAGCGTGGAGGAGACCCAGTACTTC.